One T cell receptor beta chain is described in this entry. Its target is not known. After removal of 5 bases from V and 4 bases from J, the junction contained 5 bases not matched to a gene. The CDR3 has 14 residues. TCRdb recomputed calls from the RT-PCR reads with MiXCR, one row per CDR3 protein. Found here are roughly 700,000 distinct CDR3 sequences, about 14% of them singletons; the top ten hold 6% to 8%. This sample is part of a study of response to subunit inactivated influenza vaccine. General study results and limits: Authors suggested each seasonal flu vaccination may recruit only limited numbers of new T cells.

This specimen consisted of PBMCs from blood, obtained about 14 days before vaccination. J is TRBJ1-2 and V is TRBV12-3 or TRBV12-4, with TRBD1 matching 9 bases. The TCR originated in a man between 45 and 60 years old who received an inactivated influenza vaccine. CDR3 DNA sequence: TGTGCCAGCAGTCCGGGACAGGGCTTCTATGGCTACACCTTC. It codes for CASSPGQGFYGYTF.